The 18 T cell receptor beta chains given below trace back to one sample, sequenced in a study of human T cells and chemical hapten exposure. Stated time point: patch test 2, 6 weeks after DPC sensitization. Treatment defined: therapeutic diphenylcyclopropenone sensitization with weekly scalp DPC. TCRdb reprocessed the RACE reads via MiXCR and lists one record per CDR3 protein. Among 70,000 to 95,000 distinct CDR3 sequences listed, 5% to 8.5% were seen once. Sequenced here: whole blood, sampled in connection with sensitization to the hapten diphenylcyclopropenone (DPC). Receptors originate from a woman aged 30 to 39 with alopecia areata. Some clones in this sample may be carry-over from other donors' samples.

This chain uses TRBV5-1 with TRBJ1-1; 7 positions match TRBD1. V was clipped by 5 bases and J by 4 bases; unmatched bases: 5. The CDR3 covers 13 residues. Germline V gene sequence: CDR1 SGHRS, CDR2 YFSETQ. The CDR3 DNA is TGCGCCAGCAGTCTCAGGGGGAGCACTGAAGCTTTCTTT. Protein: CASSLRGSTEAFF.

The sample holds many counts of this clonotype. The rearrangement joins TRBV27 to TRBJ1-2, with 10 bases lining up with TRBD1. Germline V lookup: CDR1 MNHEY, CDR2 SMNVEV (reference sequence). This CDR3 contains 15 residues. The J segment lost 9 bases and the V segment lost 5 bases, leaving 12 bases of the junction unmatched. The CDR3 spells CASSTLARDRGSYTF. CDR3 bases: TGTGCCAGCAGTACCCTGGCCCGGGACAGGGGAAGCTACACCTTC.

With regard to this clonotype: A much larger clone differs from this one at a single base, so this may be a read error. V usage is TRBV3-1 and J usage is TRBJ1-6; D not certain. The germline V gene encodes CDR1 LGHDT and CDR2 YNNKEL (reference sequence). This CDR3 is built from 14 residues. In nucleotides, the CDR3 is TGTGCCAGCAGCCAAGTGGGTAACAGTTCACCCCTCAACTTT. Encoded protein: CASSQVGNSSPLNF.

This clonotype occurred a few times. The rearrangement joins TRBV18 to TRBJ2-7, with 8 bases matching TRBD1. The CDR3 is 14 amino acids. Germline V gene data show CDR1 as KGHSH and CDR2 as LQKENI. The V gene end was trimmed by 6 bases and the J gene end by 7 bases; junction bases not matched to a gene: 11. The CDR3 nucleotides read TGTGCCAGCTCGGGGGGACAGGCCTTCCGTGAGCAGTACTTC. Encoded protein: CASSGGQAFREQYF.

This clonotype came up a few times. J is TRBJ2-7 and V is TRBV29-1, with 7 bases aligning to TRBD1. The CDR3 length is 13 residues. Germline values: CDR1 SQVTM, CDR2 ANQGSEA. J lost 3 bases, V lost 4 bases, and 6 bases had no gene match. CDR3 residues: CSVGGGIYYEQYF. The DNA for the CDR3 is TGCAGCGTTGGAGGGGGCATATACTACGAGCAGTACTTC.

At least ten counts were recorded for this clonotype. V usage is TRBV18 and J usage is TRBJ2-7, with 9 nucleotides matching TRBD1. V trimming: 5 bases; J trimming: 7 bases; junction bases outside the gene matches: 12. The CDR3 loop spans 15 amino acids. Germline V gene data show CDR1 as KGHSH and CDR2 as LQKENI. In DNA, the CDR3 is TGTGCCAGCTCAGCCCCCCCACAGGGGGCAGGGGAGCAGTACTTC. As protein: CASSAPPQGAGEQYF.

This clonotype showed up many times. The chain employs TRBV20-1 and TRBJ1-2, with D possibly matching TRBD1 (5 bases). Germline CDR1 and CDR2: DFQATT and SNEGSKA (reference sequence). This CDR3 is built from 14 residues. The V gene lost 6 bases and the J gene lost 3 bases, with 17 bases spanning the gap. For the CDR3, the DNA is TGCAGTGCCCCTGAGGAGGGGTTGCACTATGGCTACACCTTC. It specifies CSAPEEGLHYGYTF.

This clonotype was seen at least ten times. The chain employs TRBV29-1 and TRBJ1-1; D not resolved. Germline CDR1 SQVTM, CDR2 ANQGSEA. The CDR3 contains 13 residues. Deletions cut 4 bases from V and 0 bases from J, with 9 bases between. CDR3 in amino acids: CSVGGPMNTEAFF. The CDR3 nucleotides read TGCAGCGTTGGAGGCCCAATGAACACTGAAGCTTTCTTT.

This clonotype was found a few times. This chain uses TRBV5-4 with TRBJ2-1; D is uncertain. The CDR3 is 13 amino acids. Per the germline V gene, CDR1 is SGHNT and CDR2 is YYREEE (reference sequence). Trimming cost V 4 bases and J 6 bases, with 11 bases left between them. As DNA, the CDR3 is TGTGCCAGCAGCCAAACACGTGCCAATGAGCAGTTCTTC. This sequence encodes CASSQTRANEQFF.

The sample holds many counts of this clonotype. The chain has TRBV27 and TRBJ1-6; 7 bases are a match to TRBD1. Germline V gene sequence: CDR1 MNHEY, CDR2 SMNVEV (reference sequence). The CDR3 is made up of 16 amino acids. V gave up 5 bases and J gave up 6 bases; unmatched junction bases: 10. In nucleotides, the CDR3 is TGTGCCAGCAGTCCTCTCGACAGGGCGCTTAATTCACCCCTCCACTTT. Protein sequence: CASSPLDRALNSPLHF.

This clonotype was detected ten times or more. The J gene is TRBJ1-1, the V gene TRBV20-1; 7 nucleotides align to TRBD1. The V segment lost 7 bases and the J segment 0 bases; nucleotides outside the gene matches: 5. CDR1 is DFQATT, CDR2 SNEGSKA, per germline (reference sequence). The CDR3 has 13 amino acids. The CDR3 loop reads CSVHRGVNTEAFF. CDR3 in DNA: TGCAGTGTTCACAGGGGAGTGAACACTGAAGCTTTCTTT.

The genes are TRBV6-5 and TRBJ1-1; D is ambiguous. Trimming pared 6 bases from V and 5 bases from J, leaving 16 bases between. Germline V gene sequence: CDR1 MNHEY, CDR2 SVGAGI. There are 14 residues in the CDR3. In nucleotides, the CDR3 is TGTGCCAGCAGAAACGGACCTCAAAGGACTGAAGCTTTCTTT. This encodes CASRNGPQRTEAFF.

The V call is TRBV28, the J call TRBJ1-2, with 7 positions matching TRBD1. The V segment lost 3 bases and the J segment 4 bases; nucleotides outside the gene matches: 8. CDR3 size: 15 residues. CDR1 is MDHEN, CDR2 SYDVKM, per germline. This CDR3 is CASSFDSAGGYGYTF. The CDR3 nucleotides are TGTGCCAGCAGTTTTGATTCGGCAGGGGGCTATGGCTACACCTTC.

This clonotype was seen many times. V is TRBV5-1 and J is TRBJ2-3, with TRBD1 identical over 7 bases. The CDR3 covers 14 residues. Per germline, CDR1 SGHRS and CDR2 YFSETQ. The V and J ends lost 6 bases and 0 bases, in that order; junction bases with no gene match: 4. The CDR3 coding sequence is TGCGCCAGCAACGGACAGGTTAGCACAGATACGCAGTATTTT. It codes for CASNGQVSTDTQYF.

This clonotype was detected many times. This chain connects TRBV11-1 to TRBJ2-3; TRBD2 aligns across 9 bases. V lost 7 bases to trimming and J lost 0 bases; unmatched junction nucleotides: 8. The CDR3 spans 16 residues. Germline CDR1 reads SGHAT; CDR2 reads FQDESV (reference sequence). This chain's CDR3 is CASNLRRGGSTDTQYF. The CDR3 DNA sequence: TGTGCCAGCAACCTCCGGCGGGGGGGTAGCACAGATACGCAGTATTTT.

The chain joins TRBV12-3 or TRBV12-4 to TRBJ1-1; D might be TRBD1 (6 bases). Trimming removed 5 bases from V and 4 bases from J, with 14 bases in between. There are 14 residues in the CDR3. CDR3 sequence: CASSPDRRLTEAFF. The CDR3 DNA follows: TGTGCCAGCAGTCCAGACAGGAGGCTCACTGAAGCTTTCTTT.

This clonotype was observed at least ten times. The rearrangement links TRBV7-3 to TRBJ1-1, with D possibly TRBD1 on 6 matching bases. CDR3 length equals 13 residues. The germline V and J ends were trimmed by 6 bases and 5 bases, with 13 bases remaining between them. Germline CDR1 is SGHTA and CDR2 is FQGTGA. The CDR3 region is CASSHPGDTEAFF. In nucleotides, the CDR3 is TGTGCCAGCAGTCACCCAGGGGATACTGAAGCTTTCTTT. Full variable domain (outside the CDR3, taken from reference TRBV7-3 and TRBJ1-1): GAGVSQTPSNKVTEKGKYVELRCDPISGHTALYWYRQSLGQGPEFLIYFQGTGAADDSGLPNDRFFAVRPEGSVSTLKIQRTERGDSAVYLCASSHPGDTEAFFGQGTRLTVV.

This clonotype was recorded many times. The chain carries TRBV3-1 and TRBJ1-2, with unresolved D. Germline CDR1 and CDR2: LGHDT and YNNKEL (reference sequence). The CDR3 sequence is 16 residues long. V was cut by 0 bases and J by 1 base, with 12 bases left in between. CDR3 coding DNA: TGTGCCAGCAGCCAAGAAGGTCGATCTTATAACTATGGCTACACCTTC. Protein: CASSQEGRSYNYGYTF. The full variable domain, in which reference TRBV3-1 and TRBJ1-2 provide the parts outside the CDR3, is DTAVSQTPKYLVTQMGNDKSIKCEQNLGHDTMYWYKQDSKKFLKIMFSYNNKELIINETVPNRFSPKSPDKAHLNLHINSLELGDSAVYFCASSQEGRSYNYGYTFGSGTRLTVV.